The rows below give T cell receptor beta chains drawn from one sample of a study of CD8+CD57+ T cells in acquired aplastic anemia. From the reads, TCRdb called clonotypes with MiXCR, one entry per CDR3 protein. The profile covers around 200,000 distinct CDR3 sequences, with roughly half appearing a single time and 15% to 20% taken by the ten largest. The specimen was sorted CD4+, CD8+, or CD8+CD57+ T cells (not recorded which) from PBMCs. These receptors came from a human donor in good health, serving as a control. Each CDR3 is given with its conserved first and last residue. The order of the fields is clone size, D gene, J gene, V gene, CDR3 protein, CDR3 DNA. The D gene is left open where the match is weak. Size is stated for part of the rows, as once, few or many counts, or as a class when the clone is expanded.

many | . | TRBJ2-1 | TRBV11-2 | CASSLVAVSDNEQFF | TGTGCCAGCAGCTTAGTTGCGGTTTCCGACAATGAGCAGTTCTTC
many | . | TRBJ1-1 | TRBV5-4 | CASSRQGAGTNTEAFF | TGTGCCAGCAGCCGGCAGGGTGCGGGGACGAACACTGAAGCTTTCTTT
many | TRBD1 | TRBJ1-1 | TRBV20-1 | CSALPGQENTEAFF | TGCAGTGCTTTACCGGGACAGGAGAACACTGAAGCTTTCTTT
many | . | TRBJ2-1 | TRBV9 | CASSVEGGGQFF | TGTGCCAGCAGCGTAGAGGGGGGTGGGCAGTTCTTC
few | TRBD1 | TRBJ1-2 | TRBV10-3 | CAISIDRAAGRLKGGYGYTF | TGTGCCATCAGCATAGACAGGGCCGCGGGACGCCTTAAAGGGGGCTATGGCTACACCTTC
many | . | TRBJ1-2 | TRBV19 | CASRPGEGYGYTF | TGTGCCAGTAGGCCCGGGGAGGGTTATGGCTACACCTTC
many | TRBD1 | TRBJ2-7 | TRBV29-1 | CSVDRGTGGYEQYF | TGCAGCGTTGATAGGGGGACAGGAGGCTACGAGCAGTACTTC
. | . | TRBJ2-3 | TRBV5-1 | CASSLVPGADTQCF | TGCGCCAGCAGCTTGGTGCCGGGCGCAGATACGCAGTGTTTT
. | . | TRBJ1-2 | TRBV20-1 | CSARWANYGYTF | TGCAGTGCTAGGTGGGCTAACTATGGCTACACCTTC
. | TRBD2 | TRBJ2-3 | TRBV20-1 | CSPSGGAWDTQYF | TGCAGTCCTAGCGGGGGGGCCTGGGATACGCAGTATTTT
. | . | TRBJ2-7 | TRBV14 | CASSQGTPEQYF | TGTGCCAGCAGCCAAGGGACACCAGAGCAGTACTTC
. | . | TRBJ2-4 | TRBV24-1 | CATSEGLGNIQYF | TGTGCCACCAGTGAGGGCCTCGGAAACATTCAGTACTTC
. | TRBD1 | TRBJ1-4 | TRBV6-5 | CASSVRQGASNEKLFF | TGTGCCAGCAGTGTCAGACAGGGGGCATCTAATGAAAAACTGTTTTTT
. | TRBD1 | TRBJ1-6 | TRBV6-1 | CASSYSRKQGPSYNSPLHF | TGTGCCAGCAGTTACTCGCGGAAACAGGGGCCCTCCTATAATTCACCCCTCCACTTT
. | TRBD1 | TRBJ2-1 | TRBV5-1 | CASSGGQGAGNEQFF | TGCGCCAGCAGCGGGGGACAGGGGGCGGGCAATGAGCAGTTCTTC
. | . | TRBJ1-6 | TRBV5-1 | CASSMPYSPLHF | TGTGCCAGCAGCATGCCCTATTCACCCCTCCACTTT
. | . | TRBJ2-3 | TRBV5-5 | CASSWGLGTDTQYF | TGTGCCAGCAGCTGGGGGTTGGGCACAGATACGCAGTATTTT
. | . | TRBJ2-3 | TRBV20-1 | CSARGQGPFTDTQYF | TGCAGTGCTAGGGGGCAGGGTCCATTCACAGATACGCAGTATTTT
many | TRBD1 | TRBJ2-1 | TRBV6-5 | CASRGQGRANEQFF | TGTGCCAGCAGGGGACAGGGAAGAGCCAATGAGCAGTTCTTC
. | TRBD1 | TRBJ2-5 | TRBV4-3 | CASSQWDRGGLQETQYF | TGCGCCAGCAGCCAATGGGACAGGGGAGGCCTACAAGAGACCCAGTACTTC
. | . | TRBJ2-5 | TRBV24-1 | CATSDAQGLPETQYF | TGTGCCACCAGTGATGCACAGGGTTTGCCAGAGACCCAGTACTTC
once | . | TRBJ1-1 | TRBV2 | CASSEALQGLGDTEAFF | TGTGCCAGCAGTGAAGCGCTTCAGGGGCTCGGGGACACTGAAGCTTTCTTT
. | TRBD1 | TRBJ1-5 | TRBV20-1 | CSALLAGTGTSYSNQPQHF | TGCAGTGCCTTACTTGCCGGGACAGGGACTTCTTATAGCAATCAGCCCCAGCATTTT
many | TRBD1 | TRBJ2-2 | TRBV19 | CASSIGRGIPGELFF | TGTGCCAGTAGTATAGGCAGGGGGATCCCCGGGGAGCTGTTTTTT
. | TRBD2 | TRBJ2-7 | TRBV4-3 | CASSQSRGVDEQYF | TGCGCCAGCAGCCAAAGTCGGGGGGTTGACGAGCAGTACTTC
. | TRBD2 | TRBJ2-7 | TRBV12-3/TRBV12-4 | CASSPTAGNYEQYF | TGTGCCAGCAGTCCCACAGCGGGGAACTACGAGCAGTACTTC
many | . | TRBJ1-5 | TRBV6-2/TRBV6-3 | CASSHLGQPQHF | TGTGCCAGCAGTCACCTGGGTCAGCCCCAGCATTTT
. | TRBD2 | TRBJ2-2 | TRBV19 | CASRNRPTGLAFSNTGELFF | TGTGCCAGTAGGAACCGCCCGACGGGACTAGCATTTTCGAACACCGGGGAGCTGTTTTTT
. | . | TRBJ1-5 | TRBV7-2 | CASSLGAGVEGQPQHF | TGTGCCAGCAGCTTAGGGGCAGGGGTGGAGGGTCAGCCCCAGCATTTT
. | . | TRBJ2-2 | TRBV10-3 | CAIRKTIVGTGELFF | TGTGCCATCAGAAAGACCATAGTGGGTACCGGGGAGCTGTTTTTT
many | TRBD2 | TRBJ2-5 | TRBV3-1 | CASSKLARGAQETQYF | TGTGCCAGCAGTAAACTAGCGCGAGGGGCCCAAGAGACCCAGTACTTC
. | . | TRBJ1-2 | TRBV19 | CASTEGLNSANYGYTF | TGTGCCAGTACCGAAGGCCTTAACAGCGCCAACTATGGCTACACCTTC
. | . | TRBJ1-3 | TRBV4-3 | CASSQDGGSYGNTIYF | TGCGCCAGCAGCCAAGATGGTGGATCGTATGGAAACACCATATATTTT
. | . | TRBJ1-5 | TRBV7-3 | CASSRYGPNSNQPQHF | TGTGCCAGCAGCCGTTACGGACCGAATAGCAATCAGCCCCAGCATTTT
. | TRBD1 | TRBJ2-7 | TRBV7-9 | CASSLGQVSYEQYF | TGTGCCAGCAGCCTCGGACAGGTCTCCTACGAGCAGTACTTC
many | TRBD1 | TRBJ1-5 | TRBV2 | CASSLTGTSNQPQHF | TGTGCCAGCAGTCTGACAGGGACGTCGAATCAGCCCCAGCATTTT
. | TRBD1 | TRBJ1-6 | TRBV12-3/TRBV12-4 | CASSLGTGGTPLHF | TGTGCCAGCAGTTTAGGGACAGGGGGGACACCCCTCCACTTT
many | . | TRBJ2-2 | TRBV10-1 | CASSADTGELFF | TGCGCCAGCAGTGCGGACACCGGGGAGCTGTTTTTT
. | TRBD2 | TRBJ2-5 | TRBV29-1 | CSVTGTSGGWYQETQYF | TGCAGCGTTACCGGGACTAGCGGGGGATGGTACCAAGAGACCCAGTACTTC
. | . | TRBJ1-1 | TRBV20-1 | CSASSLRQDTEAFF | TGCAGTGCCAGCTCACTCCGACAGGACACTGAAGCTTTCTTT
once | . | TRBJ2-7 | TRBV10-3 | CASSYSGRAPYEQYF | TGTGCCAGCAGTTACTCGGGCAGGGCTCCCTACGAGCAGTACTTC
. | . | TRBJ2-5 | TRBV11-2 | CASSLSGRETQYF | TGTGCCAGCAGCTTATCTGGGCGTGAGACCCAGTACTTC
. | . | TRBJ1-2 | TRBV9 | CASSVEAQGSYGYTF | TGTGCCAGCAGCGTAGAAGCGCAGGGGAGCTATGGCTACACCTTC
few | . | TRBJ2-1 | TRBV28 | CASIQGGMEYNEQFF | TGTGCCAGCATTCAAGGGGGTATGGAATACAATGAGCAGTTCTTC
. | TRBD1 | TRBJ2-7 | TRBV5-4 | CASSLEPGQGAYEQYF | TGTGCCAGCAGCTTGGAGCCGGGACAGGGGGCCTACGAGCAGTACTTC
few | TRBD1 | TRBJ1-1 | TRBV7-3 | CASSIGQATPF | TGTGCCAGCAGCATCGGACAGGCGACTCCTTTT
many | TRBD1 | TRBJ2-1 | TRBV11-3 | CASSPRQGANNEQFF | TGTGCCAGCAGCCCTAGACAGGGGGCGAACAATGAGCAGTTCTTC
. | . | TRBJ1-2 | TRBV19 | CATTRRQSDYGYTF | TGTGCCACAACACGGAGGCAGAGTGACTATGGCTACACCTTC
many | . | TRBJ1-6 | TRBV7-9 | CASVRGAGNSPLHF | TGTGCCAGCGTTCGGGGCGCGGGTAATTCACCCCTCCACTTT
once | . | TRBJ2-5 | TRBV24-1 | CATSSRVFETQYF | TGTGCCACCAGCAGCAGGGTGTTTGAGACCCAGTACTTC
. | . | TRBJ2-7 | TRBV24-1 | CATSDSVQREQYF | TGTGCCACCAGTGATTCCGTCCAGCGCGAGCAGTACTTC
. | TRBD2 | TRBJ2-3 | TRBV5-1 | CASSSRLAGGPSTDTQYF | TGCGCCAGCAGCTCAAGACTAGCGGGGGGCCCTAGCACAGATACGCAGTATTTT
many | . | TRBJ1-1 | TRBV5-1 | CASSLGGGQNTEAFF | TGCGCCAGCAGCTTGGGGGGGGGACAGAACACTGAAGCTTTCTTT
few | . | TRBJ2-7 | TRBV20-1 | CSAFPGTERSEQYF | TGCAGTGCCTTCCCCGGGACCGAGCGGTCGGAGCAGTACTTC
. | TRBD1 | TRBJ2-7 | TRBV7-9 | CASSSLSRPTPGDSSYEQYF | TGTGCCAGCAGCTCCTTATCACGCCCCACACCAGGGGACAGCTCCTACGAGCAGTACTTC